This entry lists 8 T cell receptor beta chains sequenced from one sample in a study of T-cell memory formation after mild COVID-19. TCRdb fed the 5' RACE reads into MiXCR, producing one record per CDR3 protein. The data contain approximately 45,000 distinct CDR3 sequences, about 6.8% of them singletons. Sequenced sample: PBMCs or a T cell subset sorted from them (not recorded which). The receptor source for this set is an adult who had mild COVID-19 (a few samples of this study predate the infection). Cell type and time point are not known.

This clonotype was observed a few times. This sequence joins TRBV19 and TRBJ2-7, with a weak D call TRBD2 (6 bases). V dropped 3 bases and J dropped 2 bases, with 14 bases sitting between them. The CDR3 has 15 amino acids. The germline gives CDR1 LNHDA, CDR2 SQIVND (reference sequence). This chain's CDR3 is CASSMPAGDTYEQYF. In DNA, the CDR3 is TGTGCCAGTAGTATGCCAGCGGGTGATACCTACGAGCAGTACTTC. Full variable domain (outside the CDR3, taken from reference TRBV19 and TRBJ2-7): DGGITQSPKYLFRKEGQNVTLSCEQNLNHDAMYWYRQDPGQGLRLIYYSQIVNDFQKGDIAEGYSVSREKKESFPLTVTSAQKNPTAFYLCASSMPAGDTYEQYFGPGTRLTVT.

CDR3 region: CASTRTGGTEAFF. CDR3 bases: TGTGCCAGTACCAGGACAGGGGGAACTGAAGCTTTCTTT. The rearrangement joins TRBV19 to TRBJ1-1, with 10 bases that match TRBD1. CDR3 length equals 13 residues. Germline values: CDR1 LNHDA, CDR2 SQIVND (reference sequence). Germline trimming cut 7 bases from V and 5 bases from J; bases unmatched to any gene: 4.

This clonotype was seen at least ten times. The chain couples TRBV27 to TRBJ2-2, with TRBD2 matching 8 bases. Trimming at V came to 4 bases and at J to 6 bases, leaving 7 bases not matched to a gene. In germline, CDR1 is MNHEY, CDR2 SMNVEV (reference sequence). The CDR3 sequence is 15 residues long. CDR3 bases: TGTGCCAGCAGTTCGCCTACGCGGGGGGCCGGGGAGCTGTTTTTT. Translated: CASSSPTRGAGELFF.

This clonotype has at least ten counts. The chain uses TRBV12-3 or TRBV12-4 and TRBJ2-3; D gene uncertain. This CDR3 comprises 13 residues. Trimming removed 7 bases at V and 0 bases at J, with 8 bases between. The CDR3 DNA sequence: TGTGCCAGCACTACCGGCAGCACAGATACGCAGTATTTT. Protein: CASTTGSTDTQYF.

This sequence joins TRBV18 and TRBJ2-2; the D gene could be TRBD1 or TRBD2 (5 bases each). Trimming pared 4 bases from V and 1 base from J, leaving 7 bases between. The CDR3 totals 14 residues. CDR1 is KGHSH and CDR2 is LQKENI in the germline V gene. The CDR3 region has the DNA TGTGCCAGCTCACAGAGGGGGAACACCGGGGAGCTGTTTTTT. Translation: CASSQRGNTGELFF.

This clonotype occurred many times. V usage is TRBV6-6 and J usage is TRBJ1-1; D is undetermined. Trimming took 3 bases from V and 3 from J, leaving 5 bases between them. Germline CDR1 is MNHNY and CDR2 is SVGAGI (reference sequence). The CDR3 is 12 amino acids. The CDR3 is CASSYRYTEAFF. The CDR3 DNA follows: TGTGCCAGCAGTTATCGGTACACTGAAGCTTTCTTT.

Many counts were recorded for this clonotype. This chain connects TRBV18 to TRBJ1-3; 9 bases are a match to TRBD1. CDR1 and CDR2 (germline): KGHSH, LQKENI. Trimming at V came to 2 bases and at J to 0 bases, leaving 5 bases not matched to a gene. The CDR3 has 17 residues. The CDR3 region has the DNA TGTGCCAGCTCACCAAGCGGGACAGGGCCCTCTGGAAACACCATATATTTT. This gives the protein CASSPSGTGPSGNTIYF.

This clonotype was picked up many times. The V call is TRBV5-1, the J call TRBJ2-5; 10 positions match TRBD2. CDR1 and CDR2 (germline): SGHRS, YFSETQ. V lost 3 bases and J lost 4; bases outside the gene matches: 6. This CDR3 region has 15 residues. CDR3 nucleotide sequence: TGCGCCAGCAGCTCCAAGCGGGGGGGACGAGAGACCCAGTACTTC. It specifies CASSSKRGGRETQYF.